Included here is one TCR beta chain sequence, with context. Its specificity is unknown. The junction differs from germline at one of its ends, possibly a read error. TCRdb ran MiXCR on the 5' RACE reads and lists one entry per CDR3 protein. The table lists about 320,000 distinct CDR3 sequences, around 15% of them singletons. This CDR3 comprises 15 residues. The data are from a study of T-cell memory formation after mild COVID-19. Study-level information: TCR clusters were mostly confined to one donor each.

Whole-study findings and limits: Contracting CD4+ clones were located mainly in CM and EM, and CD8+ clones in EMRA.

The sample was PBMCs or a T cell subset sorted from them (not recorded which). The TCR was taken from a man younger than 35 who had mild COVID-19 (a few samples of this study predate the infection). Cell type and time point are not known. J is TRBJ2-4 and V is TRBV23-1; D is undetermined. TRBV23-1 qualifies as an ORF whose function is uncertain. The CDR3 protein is CASRPAALAKNIQYF. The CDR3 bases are TGCGCAAGCAGGCCGGCAGCTCTAGCCAAAAACATTCAGTACTTC.